The T cell receptor beta chain under discussion was sequenced for a study of cytomegalovirus exposure and HLA in healthy donors. From germline, CDR1 is SGHTA and CDR2 FQGTGA. This CDR3 is built from 17 residues. V was trimmed by 2 bases and J by 6 bases, leaving 20 bases between them. Produced via immunoSEQ multiplex PCR; TCRdb's table is partial and in-frame only. The table records roughly 120,000 clones, roughly 93% of them present only once. The V call is TRBV7-3, the J call TRBJ2-1; possible D gene TRBD1, 6 bases. This sequence originates from a woman between 18 and 29 years old in good health and CMV-seronegative. Specimen: PBMCs. The CDR3 reads CASSLGDNRPFFNEQFF. CDR3 in DNA: TGTGCCAGCAGCTTAGGGGACAACAGACCCTTCTTCAATGAGCAGTTCTTC.